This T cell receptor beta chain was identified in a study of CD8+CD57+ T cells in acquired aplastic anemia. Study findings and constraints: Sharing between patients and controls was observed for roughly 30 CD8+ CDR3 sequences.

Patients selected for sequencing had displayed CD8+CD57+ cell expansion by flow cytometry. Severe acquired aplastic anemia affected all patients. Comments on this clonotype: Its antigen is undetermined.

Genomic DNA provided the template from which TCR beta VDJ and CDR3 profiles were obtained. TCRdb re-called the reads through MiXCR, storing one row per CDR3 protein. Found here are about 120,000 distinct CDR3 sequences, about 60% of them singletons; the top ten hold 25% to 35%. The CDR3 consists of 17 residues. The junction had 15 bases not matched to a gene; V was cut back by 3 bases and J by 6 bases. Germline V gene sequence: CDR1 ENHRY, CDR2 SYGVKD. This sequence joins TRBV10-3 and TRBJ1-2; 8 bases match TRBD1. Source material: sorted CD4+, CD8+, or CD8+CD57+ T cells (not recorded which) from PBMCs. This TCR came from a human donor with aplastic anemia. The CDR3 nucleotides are TGTGCCATCAGTGAAAGGGGCCGGGACAGGAAATTGAATGGCTACACCTTC. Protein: CAISERGRDRKLNGYTF.